This entry describes one TCR beta chain. Germline V CDR1 and CDR2: SGHAT, FQNNGV. Trimming pared 0 bases from V and 3 bases from J, leaving 9 bases between. The CDR3 contains 15 residues. The entry originates in a study of control samples from healthy donors and cancer patients. Method: immunoSEQ multiplex PCR; TCRdb's copy keeps in-frame clones and lacks some. The sample yields 40,000 to 55,000 clones, 65% to 80% seen once. The sequencing sample was made of formalin-fixed, paraffin-embedded tissue. The receptor was derived from a male donor with melanoma. The chain links TRBV11-2 to TRBJ2-1; D is unresolved. The CDR3 loop reads CASSLDILDYNEQFF. CDR3 in DNA: TGTGCCAGCAGCTTAGATATACTGGACTACAATGAGCAGTTCTTC.